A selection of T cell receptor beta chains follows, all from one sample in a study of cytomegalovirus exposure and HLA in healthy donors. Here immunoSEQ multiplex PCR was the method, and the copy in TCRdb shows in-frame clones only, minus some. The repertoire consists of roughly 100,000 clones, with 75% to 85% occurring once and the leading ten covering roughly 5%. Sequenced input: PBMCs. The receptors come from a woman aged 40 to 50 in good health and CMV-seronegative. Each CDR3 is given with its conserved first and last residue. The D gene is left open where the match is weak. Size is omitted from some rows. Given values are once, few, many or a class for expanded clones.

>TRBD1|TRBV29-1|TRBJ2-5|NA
CTSRGLGETQYF
TGCACATCCAGGGGGCTAGGGGAGACCCAGTACTTC
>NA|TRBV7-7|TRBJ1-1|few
CASSRGPDTEAFF
TGTGCCAGCAGCCGCGGCCCGGACACTGAAGCTTTCTTT
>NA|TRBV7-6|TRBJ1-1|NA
CASSSGSAVGPTEAFF
TGTGCCAGCAGCTCAGGGTCGGCGGTAGGGCCCACTGAAGCTTTCTTT
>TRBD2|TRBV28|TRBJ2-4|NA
CASSLATTSGGTLAKNIQYF
TGTGCCAGCAGTTTAGCCACCACTAGCGGGGGGACCCTAGCCAAAAACATTCAGTACTTC
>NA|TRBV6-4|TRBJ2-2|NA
CASKAETTRGELFF
TGTGCCAGCAAGGCTGAGACTACTCGCGGGGAGCTGTTTTTT
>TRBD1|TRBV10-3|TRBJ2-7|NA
CAAMPGQGTDEQYF
TGTGCCGCCATGCCGGGACAGGGTACCGACGAGCAGTACTTC
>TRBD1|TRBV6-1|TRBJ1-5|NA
CASNEETGIQPQHF
TGTGCCAGCAATGAGGAGACAGGGATTCAGCCCCAGCATTTT
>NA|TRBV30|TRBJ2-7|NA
CAWSVIQGGRYEQYF
TGTGCCTGGAGTGTAATTCAGGGGGGCCGCTACGAGCAGTACTTC
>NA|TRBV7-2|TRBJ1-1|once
CASSLPGGRTLRAFF
TGTGCCAGCAGCTTACCGGGGGGACGCACCCTGAGGGCTTTCTTT
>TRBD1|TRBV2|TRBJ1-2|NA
CASTTGGSSGYTF
TGTGCCAGCACGACAGGGGGCAGTTCGGGCTACACCTTC
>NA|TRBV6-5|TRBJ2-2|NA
CASNPGRNGGELFF
TGTGCCAGCAACCCAGGGAGGAATGGCGGGGAGCTGTTTTTT
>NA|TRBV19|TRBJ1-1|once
CASSILALGDTEAFF
TGTGCCAGTAGTATCCTGGCACTCGGAGACACTGAAGCTTTCTTT
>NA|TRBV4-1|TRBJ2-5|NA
CASSTRTVGETQYF
TGCGCCAGCAGCACCCGGACAGTTGGAGAGACCCAGTACTTC
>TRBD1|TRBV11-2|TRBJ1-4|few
CASSSKGRDRNEKLFF
TGTGCCAGCAGCTCCAAGGGTCGGGACAGGAACGAAAAACTGTTTTTT
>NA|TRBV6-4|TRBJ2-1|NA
CASSVGASSYNEQFF
TGTGCCAGCAGTGTAGGGGCCAGCTCCTACAATGAGCAGTTCTTC
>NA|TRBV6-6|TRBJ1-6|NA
CASRQENSPLHF
TGTGCCAGCAGACAGGAAAATTCACCCCTCCACTTT
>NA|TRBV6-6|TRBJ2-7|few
CASSFAAEAYEQYF
TGTGCCAGCAGTTTCGCAGCGGAAGCCTACGAGCAGTACTTC
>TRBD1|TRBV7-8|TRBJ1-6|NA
CASTLLRDSDNNSPLHF
TGTGCCAGCACCCTGCTCCGGGACAGTGATAATAATTCACCCCTCCACTTT
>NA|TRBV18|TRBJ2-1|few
CASSQIVAHEQFF
TGTGCCAGCTCACAAATAGTAGCCCATGAGCAGTTCTTC
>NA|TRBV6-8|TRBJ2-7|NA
CASSYSSSQGSYEQYF
TGTGCCAGCAGTTACTCGTCGTCCCAAGGGAGCTACGAGCAGTACTTC
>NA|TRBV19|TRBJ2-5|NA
CASSKGQMETQYF
TGTGCCAGTAGTAAGGGGCAAATGGAGACCCAGTACTTC
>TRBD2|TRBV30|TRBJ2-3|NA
CALSGGYTDTQYF
TGTGCTTTGAGCGGGGGGTACACAGATACGCAGTATTTT
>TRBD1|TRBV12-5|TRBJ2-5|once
CASGRGLTETQYF
TGTGCTAGTGGCAGGGGGTTGACGGAGACCCAGTACTTC
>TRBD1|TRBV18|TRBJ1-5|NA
CASSEGQGGNQPQHF
TGTGCCAGCTCAGAGGGACAGGGTGGCAATCAGCCCCAGCATTTT
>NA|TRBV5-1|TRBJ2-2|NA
CASSLGNVQIDTGELFF
TGCGCCAGCAGCTTGGGAAACGTACAGATAGACACCGGGGAGCTGTTTTTT
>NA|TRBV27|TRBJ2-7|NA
CASSHRDNPYEQYF
TGTGCCAGCAGTCACCGGGACAATCCCTACGAGCAGTACTTC
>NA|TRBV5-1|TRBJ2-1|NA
CASSPQAGPYNEQFF
TGCGCCAGCAGCCCACAGGCAGGGCCCTACAATGAGCAGTTCTTC
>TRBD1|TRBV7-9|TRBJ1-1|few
CASSLAEGAGTEAFF
TGTGCCAGCAGCTTAGCTGAGGGGGCTGGCACTGAAGCTTTCTTT
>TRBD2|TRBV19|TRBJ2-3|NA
CASSGTTTQYF
TGTGCCAGTAGTGGGACTACCACGCAGTATTTT
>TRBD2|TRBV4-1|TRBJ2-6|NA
CASSPPRGFEAGANVLTF
TGCGCCAGCAGCCCCCCGCGGGGGTTTGAGGCTGGGGCCAACGTCCTGACTTTC
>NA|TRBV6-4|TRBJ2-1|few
CASSGTPGYNEQFF
TGTGCCAGCAGTGGCACGCCCGGGTACAATGAGCAGTTCTTC
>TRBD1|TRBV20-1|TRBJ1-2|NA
CSATGTGSTKF
TGCAGTGCTACCGGGACAGGTTCTACTAAATTC
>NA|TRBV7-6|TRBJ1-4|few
CASSAYFTGIRIEKLFF
TGTGCCAGCAGCGCCTATTTCACAGGGATTAGAATTGAAAAACTGTTTTTT
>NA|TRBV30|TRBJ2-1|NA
CAWSKGIGGQFF
TGTGCCTGGAGTAAGGGAATTGGGGGCCAGTTCTTC
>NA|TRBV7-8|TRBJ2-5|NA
CASSLAGGPRETQYF
TGTGCCAGCAGCTTAGCGGGGGGGCCTAGGGAGACCCAGTACTTC
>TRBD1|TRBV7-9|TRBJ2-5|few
CASSPDRGKETQYF
TGTGCCAGCAGCCCAGACAGGGGTAAAGAGACCCAGTACTTC
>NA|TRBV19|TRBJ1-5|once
CASSRDNPPLSNQPQHF
TGTGCCAGTAGTCGTGATAATCCCCCCCTAAGCAATCAGCCCCAGCATTTT
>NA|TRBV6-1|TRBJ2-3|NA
CASSEVRGTNTDTQYF
TGTGCCAGCAGTGAAGTTCGGGGAACAAATACAGATACGCAGTATTTT
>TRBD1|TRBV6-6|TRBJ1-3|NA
CASSDRVGFGNTIYF
TGTGCCAGCAGTGACAGGGTGGGCTTTGGAAACACCATATATTTT
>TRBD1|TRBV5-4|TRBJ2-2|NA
CASTGTGSSGELFF
TGTGCCAGCACCGGGACAGGGTCCTCCGGGGAGCTGTTTTTT
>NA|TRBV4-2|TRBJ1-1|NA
CASSRTENTEAFF
TGTGCCAGCAGCCGAACAGAGAACACTGAGGCTTTCTTT
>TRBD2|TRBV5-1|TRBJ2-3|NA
CASSSSGTSGSTDTQYF
TGCGCCAGCAGCTCCTCCGGGACTAGCGGTAGCACAGATACGCAGTATTTT
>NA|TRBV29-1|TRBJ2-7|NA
CSVEVNSYEQYF
TGCAGCGTTGAGGTTAACAGCTACGAGCAGTACTTC
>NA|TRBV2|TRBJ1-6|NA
CASSLDPPVYNSPLHF
TGTGCCAGCAGTCTAGACCCTCCGGTGTATAATTCACCCCTCCACTTT
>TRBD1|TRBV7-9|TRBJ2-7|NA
CASSLEYRGFEQYF
TGTGCCAGCAGCTTAGAGTACAGGGGTTTCGAGCAGTACTTC
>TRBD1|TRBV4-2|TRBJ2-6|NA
CASSRSGTGISGANVLTF
TGTGCCAGCAGCCGCTCCGGGACAGGGATCTCTGGGGCCAACGTCCTGACTTTC
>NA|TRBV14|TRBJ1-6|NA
CASSQGNRVPSSPLHF
TGTGCCAGCAGCCAGGGGAACAGGGTCCCTTCCTCACCCCTCCACTTT
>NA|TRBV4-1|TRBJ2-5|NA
CASSQVAGRPRETQYF
TGCGCCAGCAGCCAAGTGGCGGGGCGGCCCCGGGAGACCCAGTACTTC
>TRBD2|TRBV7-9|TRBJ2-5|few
CASSLLASGGSETQYF
TGTGCCAGCAGCCTCCTCGCATCCGGGGGGTCAGAGACCCAGTACTTC
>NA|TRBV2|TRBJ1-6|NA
CASRTENNSPLHF
TGTGCCAGCAGAACAGAAAATAATTCACCCCTCCACTTT
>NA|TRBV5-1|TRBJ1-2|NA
CASSLDSYGYTF
TGCGCCAGCAGCTTGGACAGCTATGGCTACACCTTC
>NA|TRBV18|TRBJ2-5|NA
CASSPLSLSSYPNLQETQYF
TGTGCCAGCTCACCACTAAGTCTTTCCTCCTACCCAAATTTGCAAGAGACCCAGTACTTC